The clone carrying this TCR beta chain was seen a few times. This sample was taken from a study of human T cells and chemical hapten exposure. TCRdb re-called the RACE reads through MiXCR, storing one row per CDR3 protein. This sample yields under 50,000 distinct CDR3 sequences, of which 8% to 9.5% are seen a single time; approximately 25% belongs to the top ten. Time point specified: patch test 3, about 24 weeks after DPC sensitization. Treatment reported: therapeutic diphenylcyclopropenone sensitization with weekly scalp DPC. Unfractionated whole blood yielded the extracted total RNA. Blood collection happened ahead of applying each patch test. The germline gives CDR1 DFQATT, CDR2 SNEGSKA (reference sequence). CDR3 size: 11 residues. Trimming shortened V by 4 bases and J by 6 bases, and 9 bases separated the two germline ends.

The clonotype comes from a man in his fifties with alopecia areata. Some clones in this sample may be carry-over from other donors' samples. Source: whole blood, taken in connection with sensitization to the hapten diphenylcyclopropenone (DPC). The gene calls are TRBV20-1 and TRBJ1-1; D remains unclear. In DNA form, the CDR3 reads TGCAGTGCTAAACCTAGCGCTGAAGCTTTCTTT. It translates to CSAKPSAEAFF.